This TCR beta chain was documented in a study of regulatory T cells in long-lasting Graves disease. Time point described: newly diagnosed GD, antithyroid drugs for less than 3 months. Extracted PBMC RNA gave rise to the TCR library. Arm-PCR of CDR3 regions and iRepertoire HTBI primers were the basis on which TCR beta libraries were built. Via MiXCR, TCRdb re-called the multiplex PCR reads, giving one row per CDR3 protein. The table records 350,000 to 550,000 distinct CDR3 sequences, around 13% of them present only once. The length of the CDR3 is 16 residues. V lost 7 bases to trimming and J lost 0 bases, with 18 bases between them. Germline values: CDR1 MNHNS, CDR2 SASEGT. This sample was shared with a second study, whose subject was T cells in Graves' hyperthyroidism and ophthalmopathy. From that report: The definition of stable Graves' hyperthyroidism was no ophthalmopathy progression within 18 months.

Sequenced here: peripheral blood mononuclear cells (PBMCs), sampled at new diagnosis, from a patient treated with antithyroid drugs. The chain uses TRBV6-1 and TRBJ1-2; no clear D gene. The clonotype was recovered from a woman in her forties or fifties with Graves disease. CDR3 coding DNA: TGTGCCAGCAAAAGGCGATTACAGTTCTCTAACTATGGCTACACCTTC. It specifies CASKRRLQFSNYGYTF.